A selection of T cell receptor beta chains follows, all from one sample in a study of T cell repertoires in cytomegalovirus infection. Which antigens these TCRs recognize remains unknown. TCRdb re-analysed the reads in MiXCR, keeping a single row per CDR3 protein. The sample lists 7,600 or so distinct CDR3 sequences; 45% to 55% were seen once. Sequenced material: PBMCs, sequenced either directly or after in vitro stimulation (not recorded which). These receptors originate from a human donor in good health (CMV status not recorded). Some clones in this sample may be carry-over from other donors' samples. Both conserved end residues are part of each CDR3. Fields, in order: V gene, J gene, D gene, CDR3 length, clone size, CDR3 protein, CDR3 DNA. A D gene is named only where the DNA matches it firmly. Clone size is given for some rows only: seen once, a few or many times, or a class if the clone is expanded.

V gene: TRBV12-3/TRBV12-4
J gene: TRBJ2-1
D gene: -
CDR3 length: 12
clone size: -
CDR3 protein: CASSFGYNEQFF
CDR3 DNA: TGTGCCAGCAGTTTCGGATACAATGAGCAGTTCTTC

V gene: TRBV11-2
J gene: TRBJ2-1
D gene: -
CDR3 length: 15
clone size: -
CDR3 protein: CASSPRPGPYNEQFF
CDR3 DNA: TGTGCCAGCAGCCCCCGTCCAGGGCCCTACAATGAGCAGTTCTTC

V gene: TRBV10-3
J gene: TRBJ1-5
D gene: -
CDR3 length: 20
clone size: -
CDR3 protein: CAISESDQGSDETLNQPHHF
CDR3 DNA: TGTGCCATCAGTGAGTCGGACCAGGGTAGTGACGAGACTCTCAATCAGCCCCATCATTTT

V gene: TRBV6-1
J gene: TRBJ1-1
D gene: -
CDR3 length: 14
clone size: medium-sized
CDR3 protein: CASRETGPNTEAFF
CDR3 DNA: TGTGCCAGCAGAGAAACAGGGCCGAACACTGAAGCTTTCTTT

V gene: TRBV6-8
J gene: TRBJ1-1
D gene: -
CDR3 length: 14
clone size: -
CDR3 protein: CASSSTAAQAEACF
CDR3 DNA: TGTGCCAGCAGTAGTACTGCGGCGCAAGCTGAAGCTTGCTTT

V gene: TRBV12-5
J gene: TRBJ2-1
D gene: -
CDR3 length: 19
clone size: -
CDR3 protein: CASGLVSVIGAVPYTSPFF
CDR3 DNA: TGTGCTAGTGGTTTGGTATCGGTAATAGGGGCCGTCCCCTACACTTCGCCGTTCTTC

V gene: TRBV7-6
J gene: TRBJ1-4
D gene: -
CDR3 length: 15
clone size: -
CDR3 protein: CASSLGTGMNEKLFF
CDR3 DNA: TGTGCCAGCAGCTTAGGAACCGGGATGAATGAAAAACTGTTTTTT

V gene: TRBV27
J gene: TRBJ1-6
D gene: -
CDR3 length: 14
clone size: -
CDR3 protein: CASSTGTHNSPLQF
CDR3 DNA: TGTGCAAGCAGCACAGGGACTCATAATTCACCCCTCCAGTTT

V gene: TRBV6-1
J gene: TRBJ2-1
D gene: -
CDR3 length: 16
clone size: -
CDR3 protein: CASSEDTGGSYNEQFF
CDR3 DNA: TGTGCCAGCAGTGAAGACACAGGTGGGTCCTACAATGAGCAGTTCTTC

V gene: TRBV15
J gene: TRBJ2-1
D gene: -
CDR3 length: 12
clone size: few
CDR3 protein: CATGRGLREQFF
CDR3 DNA: TGTGCCACCGGGCGGGGGCTACGTGAGCAGTTCTTC

V gene: TRBV12-3/TRBV12-4
J gene: TRBJ2-1
D gene: TRBD2
CDR3 length: 16
clone size: -
CDR3 protein: CASSLAPDGRANAQFF
CDR3 DNA: TGTGCCAGCAGTTTAGCCCCGGACGGGAGGGCCAATGCGCAGTTTTTC

V gene: TRBV12-3/TRBV12-4
J gene: TRBJ1-5
D gene: -
CDR3 length: 13
clone size: -
CDR3 protein: CASRAGGNQPQHF
CDR3 DNA: TGTGCCAGCAGGGCAGGGGGCAATCAGCCCCAGCATTTT

V gene: TRBV5-1
J gene: TRBJ2-2
D gene: -
CDR3 length: 15
clone size: -
CDR3 protein: CAGTRGDSYTGELFF
CDR3 DNA: TGCGCAGGCACCCGTGGTGACAGCTACACCGGGGAGCTGTTTTTT

V gene: TRBV12-3/TRBV12-4
J gene: TRBJ2-1
D gene: -
CDR3 length: 20
clone size: -
CDR3 protein: CASSSLSILGGERSYYEQVF
CDR3 DNA: TGTGCCAGCAGCTCCCTAAGCATCCTTGGGGGAGAAAGGTCCTACTATGAGCAGGTCTTC

V gene: TRBV7-2
J gene: TRBJ2-5
D gene: -
CDR3 length: 14
clone size: few
CDR3 protein: CASSRGAGLETQYF
CDR3 DNA: TGTGCCAGCAGCCGCGGGGCAGGGCTGGAGACCCAGTACTTC

V gene: TRBV20-1
J gene: TRBJ1-5
D gene: TRBD1
CDR3 length: 16
clone size: -
CDR3 protein: CSAWDRGLYSNHPQHF
CDR3 DNA: TGCAGTGCTTGGGACAGGGGGCTTTATAGCAATCACCCCCAGCACTTC

V gene: TRBV7-2
J gene: TRBJ2-1
D gene: TRBD2
CDR3 length: 14
clone size: -
CDR3 protein: CASSKAGVRKEHFF
CDR3 DNA: TGTGCCAGCAGCAAGGCGGGAGTACGGAAGGAGCATTTCTTC

V gene: TRBV7-6
J gene: TRBJ2-1
D gene: -
CDR3 length: 12
clone size: once
CDR3 protein: CASSERIGEQFF
CDR3 DNA: TGTGCCAGCAGCGAGCGGATTGGCGAGCAGTTCTTC

V gene: TRBV6-5
J gene: TRBJ2-7
D gene: -
CDR3 length: 11
clone size: -
CDR3 protein: CATTTGREQYF
CDR3 DNA: TGTGCCACTACGACAGGTAGAGAGCAGTACTTC

V gene: TRBV7-2
J gene: TRBJ1-6
D gene: TRBD1
CDR3 length: 14
clone size: -
CDR3 protein: CASRSDRDNSPLHF
CDR3 DNA: TGTGCCAGCAGATCGGACAGGGATAATTCACCCCTCCACTTT

V gene: TRBV7-6
J gene: TRBJ1-5
D gene: -
CDR3 length: 15
clone size: -
CDR3 protein: CSIVPETYSNQPQHF
CDR3 DNA: TGTTCCATCGTCCCCGAAACATACAGCAATCAGCCCCAGCATTTT

V gene: TRBV12-3/TRBV12-4
J gene: TRBJ2-1
D gene: -
CDR3 length: 20
clone size: -
CDR3 protein: CASSSLSLLCLERSYHEQFF
CDR3 DNA: TGTGCCAGCAGCTCCCTAAGCCTCCTTTGTTTAGAAAGGTCCTACCATGAGCAGTTCTTC

V gene: TRBV2
J gene: TRBJ1-6
D gene: TRBD1
CDR3 length: 14
clone size: -
CDR3 protein: CASSVGQGNSPLHF
CDR3 DNA: TGTGCCAGCAGTGTTGGACAGGGTAATTCACCCCTCCACTTT

V gene: TRBV6-5
J gene: TRBJ1-2
D gene: -
CDR3 length: 13
clone size: few
CDR3 protein: CASSRDGHYGYTF
CDR3 DNA: TGTGCCAGCAGTAGGGACGGACACTATGGCTACACCTTC

V gene: TRBV7-2
J gene: TRBJ1-2
D gene: TRBD1
CDR3 length: 19
clone size: -
CDR3 protein: CASGLGDVTPTGLVSVYTF
CDR3 DNA: TGTGCCAGCGGCTTAGGGGACGTAACTCCGACAGGGTTGGTTAGTGTCTACACCTTC

V gene: TRBV6-6
J gene: TRBJ1-5
D gene: TRBD1
CDR3 length: 16
clone size: -
CDR3 protein: CASRPQGADSNQPQHF
CDR3 DNA: TGTGCCAGCAGACCACAGGGGGCAGATAGCAATCAGCCCCAGCATTTT

V gene: TRBV5-5
J gene: TRBJ2-7
D gene: TRBD1
CDR3 length: 15
clone size: few
CDR3 protein: CASSFNRGLVGEQYF
CDR3 DNA: TGTGCCAGCAGCTTTAACAGGGGGCTGGTGGGAGAGCAGTACTTC

V gene: TRBV12-3/TRBV12-4
J gene: TRBJ2-7
D gene: -
CDR3 length: 14
clone size: -
CDR3 protein: CASSPFRGANEQYF
CDR3 DNA: TGTGCCAGCAGTCCCTTCAGGGGGGCGAACGAGCAGTACTTC

V gene: TRBV7-6
J gene: TRBJ1-5
D gene: -
CDR3 length: 15
clone size: -
CDR3 protein: CSSGPETYINQPHHF
CDR3 DNA: TGTTCCAGCGGCCCCGAAACATACATCAATCAGCCCCATCATTTT

V gene: TRBV29-1
J gene: TRBJ2-1
D gene: TRBD1
CDR3 length: 21
clone size: few
CDR3 protein: CSVAGVRDRGTAAGSYNEQFF
CDR3 DNA: TGCAGCGTTGCAGGGGTCCGGGACAGGGGAACAGCAGCGGGGTCCTACAATGAGCAGTTCTTC

V gene: TRBV27
J gene: TRBJ2-3
D gene: -
CDR3 length: 10
clone size: -
CDR3 protein: CARHVDTLYF
CDR3 DNA: TGTGCCAGGCACGTAGATACGTTGTATTTT

V gene: TRBV7-4
J gene: TRBJ2-5
D gene: -
CDR3 length: 14
clone size: -
CDR3 protein: CANSFYRDQETQYF
CDR3 DNA: TGTGCCAACAGCTTCTACAGGGACCAAGAGACCCAGTACTTC

V gene: TRBV6-1
J gene: TRBJ1-5
D gene: TRBD1
CDR3 length: 15
clone size: -
CDR3 protein: CATGLRQGTTQPQHF
CDR3 DNA: TGTGCCACAGGCCTCAGACAGGGGACCACTCAGCCACAGCATTTT

V gene: TRBV12-5
J gene: TRBJ2-1
D gene: -
CDR3 length: 19
clone size: -
CDR3 protein: CASGLGSVIGAVPYPEQLF
CDR3 DNA: TGTGCTAGTGGTTTGGGATCGGTAATAGGGGCCGTCCCCTACCCTGAGCAGTTATTC

V gene: TRBV7-2
J gene: TRBJ1-2
D gene: TRBD1
CDR3 length: 19
clone size: -
CDR3 protein: CSNSLGDVTPTGLVSVYTF
CDR3 DNA: TGTTCCAACAGCTTAGGGGACGTCACTCCGACAGGGTTGGTTAGTGTCTACACCTTC

V gene: TRBV7-8
J gene: TRBJ2-7
D gene: -
CDR3 length: 15
clone size: few
CDR3 protein: CARSSGAGASYEQYF
CDR3 DNA: TGTGCCAGAAGCTCTGGAGCAGGAGCCTCCTACGAGCAGTACTTC

V gene: TRBV10-3
J gene: TRBJ1-1
D gene: TRBD1
CDR3 length: 14
clone size: -
CDR3 protein: CATLDRQGDTEAFF
CDR3 DNA: TGTGCCACCCTCGACCGACAGGGCGACACTGAAGCTTTCTTT

V gene: TRBV2
J gene: TRBJ1-4
D gene: TRBD1
CDR3 length: 14
clone size: -
CDR3 protein: CASSDGTGNEKLFF
CDR3 DNA: TGTGCCAGCAGTGACGGGACAGGGAATGAAAAACTGTTTTTT

V gene: TRBV20-1
J gene: TRBJ1-2
D gene: -
CDR3 length: 13
clone size: -
CDR3 protein: CSALTTVNYGYTF
CDR3 DNA: TGCAGTGCTCTTACGACTGTTAACTATGGCTACACCTTC

V gene: TRBV6-5
J gene: TRBJ1-5
D gene: -
CDR3 length: 15
clone size: many
CDR3 protein: CASSYQGHPGQPQHF
CDR3 DNA: TGTGCCAGCAGTTACCAGGGACACCCGGGTCAGCCCCAGCATTTT

V gene: TRBV6-5
J gene: TRBJ2-3
D gene: TRBD2
CDR3 length: 18
clone size: -
CDR3 protein: CASSYFNLAGASTDTQYF
CDR3 DNA: TGTGCCAGCAGTTACTTCAACCTAGCGGGAGCTAGCACAGATACGCAGTATTTT

V gene: TRBV27
J gene: TRBJ2-3
D gene: -
CDR3 length: 13
clone size: many
CDR3 protein: CASSLTWRDTQYF
CDR3 DNA: TGTGCCAGCAGTCTAACCTGGCGGGATACGCAGTATTTT

V gene: TRBV10-3
J gene: TRBJ2-3
D gene: TRBD2
CDR3 length: 13
clone size: many
CDR3 protein: CAAKVTSTNTQYF
CDR3 DNA: TGTGCCGCAAAAGTGACTAGCACAAATACGCAGTATTTT